This is a list of T cell receptor beta chains from one sample in a study of OX40 agonist ivuxolimab in advanced cancers. The repertoire was sequenced with immunoSEQ multiplex PCR; TCRdb's copy has only in-frame clones and lacks some. Altogether some 63,000 clones are present, 87% being singletons, with the ten largest covering 5% to 5.5%. The sample in question was CD4+ or CD8+ T cells sorted from blood, obtained in a trial of the OX40 agonist ivuxolimab. The receptors shown here come from an adult with an advanced solid tumor such as melanoma, head and neck, liver or kidney cancer. Each CDR3 is given with its conserved first and last residue. A D gene is named only where the DNA matches it firmly. Clone size, where shown, is once, few, many, or a class for clones that have expanded.

j_call | cdr3_length | d_call | v_call | clone_size | cdr3_aa | cdr3_nt
TRBJ2-5 | 15 | TRBD1 | TRBV9 | NA | CASSLGTGGSETQYF | TGTGCCAGCAGCTTAGGGACAGGGGGCAGCGAGACCCAGTACTTC
TRBJ1-4 | 15 | NA | TRBV5-5 | NA | CASSFTLGPNEKLFF | TGTGCCAGCAGCTTTACGCTCGGGCCAAATGAAAAACTGTTTTTT
TRBJ2-3 | 13 | NA | TRBV6-5 | NA | CASSIQGTNTQYF | TGTGCCAGCAGTATACAGGGTACCAATACGCAGTATTTT
TRBJ1-1 | 14 | NA | TRBV7-6 | NA | CASSPQTASADAFF | TGTGCCAGCAGTCCCCAGACCGCCTCGGCCGACGCTTTCTTT
TRBJ2-2 | 15 | NA | TRBV11-1 | NA | CASSFNSRATGELFF | TGTGCCAGCAGCTTCAATAGCAGGGCCACCGGGGAGCTGTTTTTT
TRBJ1-5 | 14 | NA | TRBV6-5 | NA | CASSPVKRPRSQHF | TGTGCCAGCAGTCCCGTTAAAAGACCTCGATCCCAGCATTTT
TRBJ1-5 | 12 | NA | TRBV19 | NA | CASSLSNQPQHF | TGTGCCAGTAGTCTTAGCAATCAGCCCCAGCATTTT
TRBJ1-3 | 13 | TRBD1 | TRBV6-5 | NA | CASTKQGLNTIYF | TGTGCCAGCACCAAACAGGGGTTAAACACCATATATTTT
TRBJ2-3 | 15 | TRBD1 | TRBV2 | NA | CASGQDRGQTDTQYF | TGTGCCAGCGGCCAAGACAGGGGGCAAACAGATACGCAGTATTTT
TRBJ1-2 | 14 | NA | TRBV5-4 | NA | CASTMGAENYGYTF | TGTGCCAGCACTATGGGGGCAGAAAACTATGGCTACACCTTC
TRBJ2-4 | 16 | NA | TRBV19 | NA | CASSIVGGPRKNIQYF | TGTGCCAGTAGTATAGTGGGGGGCCCTCGTAAAAACATTCAGTACTTC
TRBJ1-2 | 14 | NA | TRBV7-2 | NA | CASSGNGSLYGYTF | TGTGCCAGCAGCGGAAACGGGTCTCTCTATGGCTACACCTTC
TRBJ2-7 | 12 | NA | TRBV30 | NA | CAWKDLSYEQYF | TGTGCCTGGAAGGACTTATCCTACGAGCAGTACTTC
TRBJ2-3 | 16 | NA | TRBV5-8 | NA | CASSFTPQANTDTQYF | TGTGCCAGCAGCTTTACTCCACAGGCTAACACAGATACGCAGTATTTT
TRBJ1-2 | 13 | NA | TRBV11-2 | NA | CASSSGVRAGYTF | TGTGCCAGCAGCTCGGGGGTGCGTGCTGGCTACACCTTC
TRBJ2-5 | 16 | NA | TRBV5-4 | once | CASSLAGRRIGETQYF | TGTGCCAGCAGCTTGGCCGGTAGGAGAATCGGGGAGACCCAGTACTTC
TRBJ1-3 | 17 | TRBD1 | TRBV18 | NA | CASSPGTGVNSGNTIYF | TGTGCCAGCTCACCCGGGACAGGGGTAAACTCTGGAAACACCATATATTTT
TRBJ2-7 | 14 | TRBD2 | TRBV6-6 | NA | CASSGLAGVGEQYF | TGTGCCAGCAGCGGACTAGCGGGAGTTGGAGAGCAGTACTTC
TRBJ2-5 | 14 | NA | TRBV11-3 | NA | CASSLNGAQETQYF | TGTGCCAGCAGCTTAAACGGGGCCCAAGAGACCCAGTACTTC
TRBJ2-1 | 15 | TRBD2 | TRBV5-1 | NA | CASTRPGLAFSEQFF | TGCGCCAGCACCCGACCGGGACTAGCGTTTAGTGAGCAGTTCTTC
TRBJ2-5 | 15 | TRBD2 | TRBV28 | NA | CSAGGEGFTKETQYF | TGTTCCGCCGGGGGGGAGGGTTTCACCAAAGAGACCCAGTACTTC
TRBJ1-5 | 14 | NA | TRBV19 | once | CASSIATANQPQHF | TGTGCCAGTAGTATCGCTACGGCCAATCAGCCCCAGCATTTT
TRBJ1-1 | 14 | NA | TRBV9 | few | CASSGQGRDTEAFF | TGTGCCAGCAGCGGCCAGGGAAGGGACACTGAAGCTTTCTTT
TRBJ2-6 | 17 | TRBD2 | TRBV19 | NA | CASRFSGGISGANVLTF | TGTGCCAGTAGGTTTAGCGGGGGAATCTCTGGGGCCAACGTCCTGACTTTC
TRBJ2-7 | 14 | NA | TRBV11-2 | NA | CASSPALDGYEQYF | TGTGCCAGCAGCCCAGCCTTGGACGGTTACGAGCAGTACTTC
TRBJ2-1 | 15 | NA | TRBV15 | NA | CATSRDGVSYNEQFF | TGTGCCACCAGCAGAGATGGAGTAAGTTATAATGAGCAGTTCTTC
TRBJ1-6 | 16 | TRBD1 | TRBV9 | NA | CASSRRGQGPYSPLHF | TGTGCCAGCAGCCGTCGGGGACAGGGGCCTTACTCACCCCTCCACTTT
TRBJ2-1 | 15 | TRBD2 | TRBV9 | NA | CASSLGLAGAHEQFF | TGTGCCAGCAGCTTAGGACTAGCGGGGGCTCATGAGCAGTTCTTC
TRBJ1-5 | 19 | TRBD1 | TRBV7-8 | NA | CASSPDRGRLGRRSQPQHF | TGTGCCAGCAGCCCGGACAGGGGGCGCTTGGGGAGGAGAAGTCAGCCCCAGCATTTT
TRBJ2-4 | 11 | TRBD1 | TRBV6-5 | NA | CASSEGAIQYF | TGTGCCAGCAGTGAGGGGGCCATTCAGTACTTC
TRBJ2-7 | 14 | NA | TRBV5-8 | NA | CASTVGGAAYEQYF | TGTGCCAGCACCGTGGGTGGGGCAGCTTACGAGCAGTACTTC
TRBJ2-7 | 14 | NA | TRBV7-6 | once | CASSLGGTGLEQYF | TGTGCCAGCAGCTTAGGGGGTACAGGGCTCGAGCAGTACTTC
TRBJ1-1 | 15 | TRBD1 | TRBV18 | once | CASSPTDREGTEAFF | TGTGCCAGCTCACCTACGGACAGGGAGGGCACTGAAGCTTTCTTT
TRBJ2-3 | 17 | TRBD2 | TRBV11-2 | once | CASSFYGREKGRDTQYF | TGTGCCAGCAGCTTCTATGGGCGGGAGAAGGGTAGAGATACGCAGTATTTT
TRBJ1-3 | 13 | NA | TRBV6-5 | NA | CASRAFSGNTIYF | TGTGCCAGCAGAGCCTTCTCTGGAAACACCATATATTTT
TRBJ2-7 | 16 | TRBD2 | TRBV7-3 | NA | CASSLMGRGLAGEQYF | TGTGCCAGCAGCTTAATGGGTCGGGGACTAGCGGGCGAGCAGTACTTC
TRBJ1-3 | 14 | NA | TRBV5-1 | NA | CASSLTVDSNTIYF | TGCGCCAGCAGCTTGACGGTTGATTCAAACACCATATATTTT
TRBJ2-7 | 15 | NA | TRBV18 | NA | CASSPRGPSSYEQYF | TGTGCCAGCTCGCCCCGGGGGCCGAGCTCCTACGAGCAGTACTTC
TRBJ1-2 | 13 | NA | TRBV9 | NA | CASSVGDGDGYTF | TGTGCCAGCAGCGTAGGGGACGGGGATGGCTACACCTTC
TRBJ2-1 | 15 | TRBD1 | TRBV28 | once | CASRAGGSYPNEQFF | TGTGCCAGCAGGGCAGGGGGCTCGTACCCCAATGAGCAGTTCTTC
TRBJ1-1 | 13 | NA | TRBV12-5 | NA | CASGLGGGVRAFF | TGTGCTAGTGGCCTGGGGGGGGGCGTCCGTGCTTTCTTT
TRBJ2-7 | 13 | NA | TRBV5-1 | NA | CASSLEFTTWQYF | TGCGCCAGCAGCTTGGAATTTACGACCTGGCAGTACTTC
TRBJ2-7 | 15 | TRBD1 | TRBV28 | NA | CASSSAGTGTYEQYF | TGTGCCAGCAGTTCAGCCGGGACAGGGACCTACGAGCAGTACTTC
TRBJ1-5 | 15 | TRBD1 | TRBV6-5 | NA | CASKETGGLNQPQHF | TGTGCCAGCAAAGAGACAGGGGGACTCAATCAGCCCCAGCATTTT
TRBJ2-1 | 17 | NA | TRBV15 | once | CATSSRPGGGGRNEQFF | TGTGCCACCAGCAGCCGCCCGGGAGGCGGGGGCCGCAATGAGCAGTTCTTC
TRBJ1-3 | 13 | NA | TRBV14 | NA | CASSQAGGNTIYF | TGTGCCAGCAGCCAGGCTGGGGGAAACACCATATATTTT
TRBJ2-2 | 15 | NA | TRBV19 | once | CASSRTVLSPGELFF | TGTGCCAGTAGTCGCACAGTACTTTCCCCCGGGGAGCTGTTTTTT
TRBJ2-1 | 17 | TRBD2 | TRBV7-2 | NA | CASSKAGLASSYNEQFF | TGTGCCAGCAGCAAAGCCGGACTAGCGAGCTCCTACAATGAGCAGTTCTTC
TRBJ1-2 | 13 | NA | TRBV28 | NA | CASSPRGGHGYTF | TGTGCCAGCAGTCCGCGAGGGGGGCATGGCTACACCTTC
TRBJ2-7 | 14 | TRBD1 | TRBV5-1 | NA | CASSLTGGTYEQYF | TGCGCCAGCAGCCTGACAGGGGGTACCTACGAGCAGTACTTC
TRBJ2-3 | 16 | NA | TRBV9 | NA | CASSAQATRGTDTQYF | TGTGCCAGCAGCGCACAAGCGACCAGAGGCACAGATACGCAGTATTTT